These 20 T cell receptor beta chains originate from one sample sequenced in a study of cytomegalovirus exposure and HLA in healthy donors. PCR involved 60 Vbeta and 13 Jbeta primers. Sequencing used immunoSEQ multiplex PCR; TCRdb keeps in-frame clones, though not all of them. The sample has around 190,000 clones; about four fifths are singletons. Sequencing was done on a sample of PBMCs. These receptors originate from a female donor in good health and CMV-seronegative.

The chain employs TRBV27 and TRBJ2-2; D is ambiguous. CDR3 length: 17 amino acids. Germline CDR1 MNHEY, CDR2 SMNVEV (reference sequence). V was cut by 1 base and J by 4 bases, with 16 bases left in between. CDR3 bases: TGTGCCAGCAGTTTATATGACGCGCAGTCGGGCACCGGGGAGCTGTTTTTT. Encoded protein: CASSLYDAQSGTGELFF.

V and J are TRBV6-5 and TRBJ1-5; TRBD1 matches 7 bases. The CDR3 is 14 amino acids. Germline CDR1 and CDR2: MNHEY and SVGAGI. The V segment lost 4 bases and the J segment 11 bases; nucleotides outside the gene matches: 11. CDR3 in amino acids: CASSSDRARISQHF. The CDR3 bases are TGTGCCAGCAGTTCAGACAGGGCCCGAATCTCCCAGCATTTT.

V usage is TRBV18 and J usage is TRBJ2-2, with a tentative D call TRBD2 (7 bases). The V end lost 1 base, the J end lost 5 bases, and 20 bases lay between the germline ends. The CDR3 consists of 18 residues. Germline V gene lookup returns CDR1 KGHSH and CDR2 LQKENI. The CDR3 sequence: CASSPLAGPYQGTGELFF. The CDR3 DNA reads TGTGCCAGCTCACCACTAGCGGGTCCCTATCAGGGGACCGGGGAGCTGTTTTTT.

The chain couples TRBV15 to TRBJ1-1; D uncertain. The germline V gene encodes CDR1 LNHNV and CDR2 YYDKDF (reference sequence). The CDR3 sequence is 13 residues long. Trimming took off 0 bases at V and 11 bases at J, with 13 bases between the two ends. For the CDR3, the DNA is TGTGCCACCAGCAGAGATCAAGACAAGTCGGCTTTCTTT. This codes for CATSRDQDKSAFF.

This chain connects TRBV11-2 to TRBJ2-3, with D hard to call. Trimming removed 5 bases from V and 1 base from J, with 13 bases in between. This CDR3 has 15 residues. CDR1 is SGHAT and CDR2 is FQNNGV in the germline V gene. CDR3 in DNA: TGTGCCAGCAGCCCGCTGGCCTTCGGCACAGATACGCAGTATTTT. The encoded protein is CASSPLAFGTDTQYF.

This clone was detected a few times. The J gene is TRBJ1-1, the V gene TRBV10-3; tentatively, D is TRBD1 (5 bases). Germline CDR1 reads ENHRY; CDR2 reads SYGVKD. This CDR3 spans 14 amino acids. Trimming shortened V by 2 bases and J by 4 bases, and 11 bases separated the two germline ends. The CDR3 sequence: CAISEGLGVTEAFF. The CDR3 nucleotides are TGTGCCATCAGTGAGGGTTTAGGGGTCACTGAAGCTTTCTTT.

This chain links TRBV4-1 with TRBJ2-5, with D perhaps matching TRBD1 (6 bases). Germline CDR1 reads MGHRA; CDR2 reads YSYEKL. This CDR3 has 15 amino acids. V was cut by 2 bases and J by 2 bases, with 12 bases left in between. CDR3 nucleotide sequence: TGCGCCAGCAGCCAAACAGGGATGCGACAAGAGACCCAGTACTTC. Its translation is CASSQTGMRQETQYF.

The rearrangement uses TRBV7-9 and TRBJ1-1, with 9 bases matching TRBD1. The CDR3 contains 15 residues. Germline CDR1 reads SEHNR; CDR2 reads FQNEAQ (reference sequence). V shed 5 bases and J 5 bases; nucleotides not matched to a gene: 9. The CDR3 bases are TGTGCCAGCAGCCCTACTACAGGGGGCGTAACTGAAGCTTTCTTT. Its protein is CASSPTTGGVTEAFF.

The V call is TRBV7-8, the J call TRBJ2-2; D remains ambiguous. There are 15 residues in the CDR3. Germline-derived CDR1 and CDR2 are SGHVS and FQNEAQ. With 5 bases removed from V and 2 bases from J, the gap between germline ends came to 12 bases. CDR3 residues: CASSLTGTNTGELFF. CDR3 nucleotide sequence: TGTGCCAGCAGCCTAACCGGTACCAACACCGGGGAGCTGTTTTTT.

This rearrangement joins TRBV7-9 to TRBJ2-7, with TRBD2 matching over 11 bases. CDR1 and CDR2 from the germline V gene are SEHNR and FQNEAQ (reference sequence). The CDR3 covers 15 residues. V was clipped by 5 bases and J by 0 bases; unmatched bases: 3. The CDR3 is CASSTGTSGSYEQYF. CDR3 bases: TGTGCCAGCAGCACCGGGACTAGCGGCTCCTACGAGCAGTACTTC.

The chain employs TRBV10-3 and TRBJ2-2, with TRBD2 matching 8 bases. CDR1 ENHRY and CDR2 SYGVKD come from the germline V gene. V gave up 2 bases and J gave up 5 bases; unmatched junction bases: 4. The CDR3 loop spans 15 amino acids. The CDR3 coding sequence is TGTGCCATCAGTGAGACGGGGGGGAATACCGGGGAGCTGTTTTTT. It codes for CAISETGGNTGELFF.

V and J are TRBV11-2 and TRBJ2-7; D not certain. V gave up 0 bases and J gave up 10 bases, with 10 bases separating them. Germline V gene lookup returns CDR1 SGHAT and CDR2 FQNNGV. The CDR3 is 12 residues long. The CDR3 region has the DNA TGTGCCAGCAGCTTAGATCTAGGAAAACAGTACTTC. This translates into CASSLDLGKQYF.

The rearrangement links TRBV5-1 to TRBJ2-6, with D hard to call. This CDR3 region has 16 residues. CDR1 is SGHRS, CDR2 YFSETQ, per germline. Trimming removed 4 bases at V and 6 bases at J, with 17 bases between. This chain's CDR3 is CASSADTASKANVLTF. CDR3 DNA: TGCGCCAGCAGCGCCGATACAGCCTCTAAGGCCAACGTCCTGACTTTC.

The CDR3 is CASSTTLNGSPLHF. The CDR3 coding sequence is TGTGCCAGTAGTACGACTTTAAACGGCTCACCCCTCCACTTT. V is TRBV19 and J is TRBJ1-6; D is ambiguous. Germline CDR1 LNHDA, CDR2 SQIVND (reference sequence). The V and J ends lost 4 bases and 10 bases respectively, with 14 bases between them. The CDR3 extends over 14 amino acids. Looking up the rest from reference TRBV19 and TRBJ1-6 gives the full variable domain: DGGITQSPKYLFRKEGQNVTLSCEQNLNHDAMYWYRQDPGQGLRLIYYSQIVNDFQKGDIAEGYSVSREKKESFPLTVTSAQKNPTAFYLCASSTTLNGSPLHFGNGTRLTVT.

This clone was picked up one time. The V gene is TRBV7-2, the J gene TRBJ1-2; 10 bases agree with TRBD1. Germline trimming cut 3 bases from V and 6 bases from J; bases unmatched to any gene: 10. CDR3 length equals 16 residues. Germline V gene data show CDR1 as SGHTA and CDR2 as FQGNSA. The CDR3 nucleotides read TGTGCCAGCAGCTTCCGTTGGGACAGGGGTTTCGATGGCTACACCTTC. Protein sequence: CASSFRWDRGFDGYTF.

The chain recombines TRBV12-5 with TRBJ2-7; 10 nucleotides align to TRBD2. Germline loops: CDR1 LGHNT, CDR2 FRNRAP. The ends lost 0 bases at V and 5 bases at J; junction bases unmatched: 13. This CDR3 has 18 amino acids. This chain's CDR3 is CASGLVRASGSNSHEQYF. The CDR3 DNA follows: TGTGCTAGTGGTTTGGTACGGGCTAGCGGGAGTAATAGCCACGAGCAGTACTTC. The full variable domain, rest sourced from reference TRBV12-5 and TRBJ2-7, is DARVTQTPRHKVTEMGQEVTMRCQPILGHNTVFWYRQTMMQGLELLAYFRNRAPLDDSGMPKDRFSAEMPDATLATLKIQPSEPRDSAVYFCASGLVRASGSNSHEQYFGPGTRLTVT.

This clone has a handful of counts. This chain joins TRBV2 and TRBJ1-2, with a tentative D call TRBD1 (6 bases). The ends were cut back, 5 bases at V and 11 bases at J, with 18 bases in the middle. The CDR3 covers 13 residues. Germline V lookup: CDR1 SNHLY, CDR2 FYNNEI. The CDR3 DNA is TGTGCCAGCAGTTTAAACGGACAGTCCACGTACACCTTC. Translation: CASSLNGQSTYTF.

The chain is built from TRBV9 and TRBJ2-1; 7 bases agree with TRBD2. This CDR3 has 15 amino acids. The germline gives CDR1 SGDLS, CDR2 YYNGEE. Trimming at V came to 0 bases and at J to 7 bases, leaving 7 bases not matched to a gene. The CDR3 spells CASSVEGTILNEQFF. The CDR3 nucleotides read TGTGCCAGCAGCGTAGAGGGGACTATCTTAAATGAGCAGTTCTTC.

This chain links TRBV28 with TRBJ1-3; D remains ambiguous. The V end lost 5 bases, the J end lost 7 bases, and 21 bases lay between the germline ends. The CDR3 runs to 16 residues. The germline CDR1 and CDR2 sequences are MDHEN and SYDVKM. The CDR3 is CASSLPSGVTENTIYF. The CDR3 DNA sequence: TGTGCCAGCAGTCTCCCTTCCGGGGTTACGGAGAACACCATATATTTT.

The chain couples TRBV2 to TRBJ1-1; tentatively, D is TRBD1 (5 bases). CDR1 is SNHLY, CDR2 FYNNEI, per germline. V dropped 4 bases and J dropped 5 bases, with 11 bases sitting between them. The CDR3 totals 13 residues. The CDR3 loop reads CASSVREGTEAFF. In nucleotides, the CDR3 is TGTGCCAGCAGTGTAAGGGAGGGGACTGAAGCTTTCTTT.